The 21 T cell receptor beta chains reported below all come from one sample, sequenced in a study of shared T cell receptors in the human thymus. Libraries were prepared by immunoSEQ multiplex PCR; TCRdb keeps only in-frame clonotypes and omits some of them. Among 500,000 to 750,000 clones, roughly 88% were seen once, and the ten largest hold roughly 0.0097%. The same sample was also used in a study of human thymus T cells.

Sequenced material: thymocytes. The receptor source for this set is a boy in the first two years of life with a congenital heart defect.

The CDR3 sequence is CASSALEGVATEQYF. The CDR3 nucleotides read TGTGCCAGCAGCGCTCTGGAGGGAGTAGCGACCGAGCAGTACTTC. This rearrangement joins TRBV9 to TRBJ2-7, with D possibly matching TRBD2 (6 bases). This CDR3 is built from 15 residues. The germline V gene encodes CDR1 SGDLS and CDR2 YYNGEE. Trimming removed 3 bases from V and 6 bases from J, with 19 bases in between.

The chain uses TRBV19 and TRBJ2-1; 13 nucleotides align to TRBD2. Losses at the gene ends were 7 bases for V and 9 bases for J; bases not matched to a gene: 9. The CDR3 runs to 15 residues. Germline assignment: CDR1 LNHDA and CDR2 SQIVND (reference sequence). CDR3 DNA: TGTGCCAGTACCACAACTAGCGGGAGGGAGCTTGAGCAGTTCTTC. Amino acid sequence: CASTTTSGRELEQFF.

The chain carries TRBV27 and TRBJ2-7; TRBD2 matches at 13 bases. The V segment lost 5 bases and the J segment 5 bases; nucleotides outside the gene matches: 6. The CDR3 contains 15 residues. Germline CDR1 MNHEY, CDR2 SMNVEV (reference sequence). CDR3 amino acids: CASSNRTSGSDEQYF. CDR3 DNA sequence: TGTGCCAGCAGTAACCGGACTAGCGGGAGTGACGAGCAGTACTTC.

CDR3 loop: CATSTRADTGELFF. CDR3 in DNA: TGTGCCACCAGCACCAGGGCGGACACCGGGGAGCTGTTTTTT. J is TRBJ2-2 and V is TRBV15, with D possibly TRBD1 on 5 matching bases. This CDR3 has 14 amino acids. From germline, CDR1 is LNHNV and CDR2 YYDKDF (reference sequence). V was cut by 4 bases and J by 3 bases, with 9 bases left in between.

V is TRBV18 and J is TRBJ2-7; TRBD1 aligns across 7 bases. Germline V gene sequence: CDR1 KGHSH, CDR2 LQKENI. J lost 2 bases, V lost 3 bases, and 4 bases had no gene match. This CDR3 comprises 14 residues. CDR3 in amino acids: CASSPTQGAYEQYF. The CDR3 nucleotides read TGTGCCAGCTCACCCACGCAGGGGGCCTACGAGCAGTACTTC.

DNA of the CDR3: TGTGCCTGGGTTCCTAAAAAGGGGACTAGCGTCCTAAGGACAGATACGCAGTATTTT. Translating gives CAWVPKKGTSVLRTDTQYF. The chain uses TRBV30 and TRBJ2-3, with 10 positions matching TRBD2. With V trimmed by 5 bases and J by 3 bases, 20 bases remained unmatched. CDR3 length: 19 amino acids. Germline V lookup: CDR1 GTSNPN, CDR2 SVGIG (reference sequence).

This sequence joins TRBV28 and TRBJ1-5; D is possibly TRBD1 (5 bases). Germline V gene lookup returns CDR1 MDHEN and CDR2 SYDVKM. V gave up 6 bases and J gave up 3 bases, with 12 bases separating them. The CDR3 length is 14 residues. The CDR3, as DNA: TGTGCCAGCAGCCCGGAGACAGCCAATCAGCCCCAGCATTTT. It translates to CASSPETANQPQHF. The full variable domain, its missing parts supplied by reference TRBV28 and TRBJ1-5, is DVKVTQSSRYLVKRTGEKVFLECVQDMDHENMFWYRQDPGLGLRLIYFSYDVKMKEKGDIPEGYSVSREKKERFSLILESASTNQTSMYLCASSPETANQPQHFGDGTRLSIL.

The gene calls are TRBV9 and TRBJ2-2; 9 bases map to TRBD1. V was clipped by 3 bases and J by 7 bases; unmatched bases: 10. The CDR3 contains 16 residues. The germline V gene has CDR1 SGDLS and CDR2 YYNGEE. CDR3 loop: CASSAPDRGMGGELFF. CDR3 nucleotides: TGTGCCAGCAGCGCTCCGGACAGGGGAATGGGCGGGGAGCTGTTTTTT.

A remark on this clone: A read error may account for a junction end that differs from germline. This chain uses TRBV7-7 with TRBJ2-7; TRBD1 aligns across 9 bases. Germline CDR1 SSHAT, CDR2 FNYEAQ (reference sequence). There are 17 residues in the CDR3. Here the CDR3 reads CASSLVIGTGTVYEQYF. In DNA, the CDR3 is TGTGCTAGCAGCTTAGTTATAGGGACAGGGACTGTCTACGAGCAGTACTTC. Using reference TRBV7-7 and TRBJ2-7 for the parts outside the CDR3, the full variable domain is GAGVSQSPRYKVTKRGQDVTLRCDPISSHATLYWYQQALGQGPEFLTYFNYEAQPDKSGLPSDRFSAERPEGSISTLTIQRTEQRDSAMYRCASSLVIGTGTVYEQYFGPGTRLTVT.

The chain is built from TRBV27 and TRBJ1-5; TRBD1 is a possible D gene (6 bases). The germline V and J ends were trimmed by 4 bases and 6 bases, with 13 bases remaining between them. Germline-derived CDR1 and CDR2 are MNHEY and SMNVEV (reference sequence). The CDR3 has 14 residues. CDR3 coding DNA: TGTGCCAGCAGTTCGACCCAGGGGTTTCAGCCCCAGCATTTT. It codes for CASSSTQGFQPQHF.

V and J are TRBV18 and TRBJ2-6, with 9 bases fitting TRBD1. The CDR3 runs 21 residues. The J segment lost 0 bases and the V segment lost 1 base, leaving 13 bases of the junction unmatched. Germline-derived CDR1 and CDR2 are KGHSH and LQKENI. The CDR3 bases are TGTGCCAGCTCACCACTAATTCGCGAGGGACAGGGCAACTCTGGGGCCAACGTCCTGACTTTC. Translating gives CASSPLIREGQGNSGANVLTF.

V usage is TRBV10-1 and J usage is TRBJ2-1; the match to TRBD2 covers 11 bases. V lost 7 bases to trimming and J lost 4 bases; unmatched junction nucleotides: 9. Looked up from germline, CDR1 is WNHNN and CDR2 is SYGVQD (reference sequence). This CDR3 has 16 residues. The CDR3 DNA is TGCGCCAGCACGATAGCGGGAGGGACGGGGTACAATGAGCAGTTCTTC. Its translation is CASTIAGGTGYNEQFF.

The chain joins TRBV7-8 to TRBJ2-3; 14 nucleotides align to TRBD2. Germline V gives CDR1 SGHVS, CDR2 FQNEAQ. The V and J ends lost 5 bases and 4 bases, in that order; junction bases with no gene match: 5. CDR3 length equals 16 residues. In nucleotides, the CDR3 is TGTGCCAGCAGCGCACGACTAGCGGGAGGGCCAGATACGCAGTATTTT. Amino acid sequence: CASSARLAGGPDTQYF.

The chain couples TRBV4-1 to TRBJ1-5; tentatively, D is TRBD1 (5 bases). This CDR3 region has 17 residues. Trimming took 3 bases from V and 3 from J, leaving 18 bases between them. The germline V gene has CDR1 MGHRA and CDR2 YSYEKL. This chain's CDR3 is CASSHPSRDCNNQPQHF. CDR3 bases: TGCGCCAGCAGCCATCCATCCCGGGACTGTAACAATCAGCCCCAGCATTTT.

The chain has TRBV11-3 and TRBJ2-7, with 8 bases that match TRBD1. The V and J ends lost 1 base and 5 bases, in that order; junction bases with no gene match: 10. CDR1 and CDR2 (germline): SGHNT, YENEEA. CDR3 length equals 16 residues. The CDR3 reads CASSLALSGGKNEQYF. For the CDR3, the DNA is TGTGCCAGCAGCTTAGCGCTTTCAGGGGGCAAGAACGAGCAGTACTTC.

The rearrangement uses TRBV6-5 and TRBJ1-1, with a weak D call TRBD1 (5 bases). This CDR3 is built from 15 residues. V lost 2 bases and J lost 0, with 10 bases in between. Germline loops: CDR1 MNHEY, CDR2 SVGAGI. The CDR3 sequence is CASSYVRQLNTEAFF. CDR3 bases: TGTGCCAGCAGTTACGTTCGACAGCTGAACACTGAAGCTTTCTTT.

V usage is TRBV9 and J usage is TRBJ2-2; no clear D. The CDR3 consists of 15 residues. The V end lost 0 bases, the J end lost 4 bases, and 10 bases lay between the germline ends. CDR1 and CDR2 from the germline V gene are SGDLS and YYNGEE. The CDR3 nucleotides read TGTGCCAGCAGCGTAGGCGAGGCCGGCACCGGGGAGCTGTTTTTT. Translation: CASSVGEAGTGELFF.

The chain combines TRBV6-6 with TRBJ2-3, with no clear D. V was trimmed by 6 bases and J by 0 bases, leaving 16 bases between them. Germline loops: CDR1 MNHNY, CDR2 SVGAGI (reference sequence). This CDR3 is 16 amino acids long. The CDR3 DNA sequence: TGTGCCAGCAGCGGGTCTCGATGCACTAGCACAGATACGCAGTATTTT. As protein: CASSGSRCTSTDTQYF.

The V and J genes are TRBV4-2 and TRBJ2-3; tentatively, D is TRBD1 (6 bases). The V and J ends lost 4 bases and 4 bases respectively, with 18 bases between them. Germline loops: CDR1 LGHNA, CDR2 YNFKEQ. The CDR3 runs 16 residues. The CDR3 DNA reads TGTGCCAGCAGCCTAGAGTGGGGACAAGGGCCAGATACGCAGTATTTT. Residues: CASSLEWGQGPDTQYF.

This clone appeared once. This rearrangement joins TRBV6-4 to TRBJ2-7; 12 bases are a match to TRBD2. V gave up 8 bases and J gave up 2 bases; unmatched junction bases: 10. The CDR3 is 16 residues long. Germline V gene lookup returns CDR1 MRHNA and CDR2 SNTAGT. The CDR3 DNA is TGTGCCAGCTATAACAACCGGACTAGCGGGACCTACGAGCAGTACTTC. This sequence encodes CASYNNRTSGTYEQYF.

J is TRBJ2-5 and V is TRBV10-3; 7 positions match TRBD2. This CDR3 has 13 residues. V lost 5 bases to trimming and J lost 1 base; unmatched junction nucleotides: 1. Germline V lookup: CDR1 ENHRY, CDR2 SYGVKD. Here the CDR3 DNA reads TGTGCCATCAGTATAGCGGGCCAAGAGACCCAGTACTTC. It specifies CAISIAGQETQYF.